Sequencing of this T cell receptor (beta chain) was carried out in a study of blood T cells in healthy people across ages. Study-wide findings and caveats: PBMCs that were unsorted prevented a conclusive naive versus antigen-experienced comparison.

The V end was cut by 1 base, the J end by 3 bases, with 9 bases between. There are 14 residues in the CDR3. Sample-barcoded 5' priming and a J-beta primer mix drove a second PCR of about 7 to 12 cycles. TCRdb called the 5' RACE reads again in MiXCR, with one record for every CDR3 protein. The sample comprises about 760,000 distinct CDR3 sequences, roughly 25% of which are singletons, and just under 9.5% rests with the top ten. Turning to this clonotype: The antigen is undetermined.

The same data also contributed to another study, on T cells of mothers and their children.

This TCR was sampled from a boy younger than 18 in good health. The sequenced sample was blood. J is TRBJ2-5 and V is TRBV12-3 or TRBV12-4; no firm D call. CDR3 residues: CASSLGSVKETQYF. CDR3 in DNA: TGTGCCAGCAGTTTAGGTTCCGTTAAAGAGACCCAGTACTTC.